This T cell receptor (beta chain) was recorded in a study of shared clonotypes between healthy human individuals. For the study at large: Three CD4 naive, three CD4 memory, two CD8 naive and one CD8 memory plate were used per donor.

Sequencing was performed with immunoSEQ multiplex PCR; in TCRdb, only in-frame clones are kept and a portion is missing. The sample lists 2 million to 2.5 million clones, 95% occurring once. The CDR3 runs 15 residues. The J segment lost 4 bases and the V segment lost 0 bases, leaving 5 bases of the junction unmatched. Germline CDR1 is SGDLS and CDR2 is YYNGEE. The TCR sequence derives from a man younger than 30 in good health. Sequencing used naive CD4+ T cells sorted from blood. Subset here: CD45RA+ positively selected. The chain combines TRBV9 with TRBJ2-7; 9 bases are a match to TRBD1. The CDR3 DNA reads TGTGCCAGCAGCGTAGCAACAGGGGGCCAGTACGAGCAGTACTTC. Translating it yields CASSVATGGQYEQYF.